What follows describes a single T cell receptor (beta chain). In the source study's methods: Cell counts per sample came from amplifying reference gene primers. Some clones are missing from TCRdb's copy, which holds only in-frame ones; the method was immunoSEQ multiplex PCR. V and J calls and clone size come straight from that table; D and trimming were deduced from the DNA. The sample carries about 140,000 clones, around 90% recorded once. The trim removed 7 bases at V and 5 bases at J, leaving 2 bases unmatched. The germline gives CDR1 DFQATT, CDR2 SNEGSKA (reference sequence). This CDR3 comprises 11 residues. This record comes from a study of blood T cell repertoires in COVID-19. The wider study: The origin of the acute and convalescent COVID-19 samples was the United States, Italy and Spain. In each case, the material was cDNA or gDNA derived from T cells, B-cell-depleted T cells, or PBMCs.

Sequenced: peripheral blood. The TCR was taken from a man between 60 and 75 years old with active or convalescent COVID-19. This sequence joins TRBV20-1 and TRBJ2-1, with 7 bases aligning to TRBD2. The CDR3 DNA is TGCAGTGGGACTAGAAACAATGAGCAGTTCTTC. Its translation is CSGTRNNEQFF.